Included here is one TCR beta chain sequence, with context. CDR3 length: 15 amino acids. V lost 2 bases and J 4 bases, leaving 14 bases between the germline ends. In germline, CDR1 is SGHTA, CDR2 FQGTGA. In the source study's methods: Nucleated cell number was recorded as an estimate derived from reference gene primer amplification. Clones were sequenced by immunoSEQ multiplex PCR, and TCRdb holds only the in-frame ones, with some missing. The V and J calls and clone size come from that table; D and trimming were worked out from the DNA. This table holds roughly 120,000 clones, approximately 90% found once. The source of the sample is a study of blood T cell repertoires in COVID-19. Overall study context: Specimens from acute and convalescent COVID-19 originated in the United States, Italy and Spain. T cells, B-cell-depleted T cells, or PBMCs supplied cDNA or gDNA.

The clonotype was recovered from a human donor in a cohort sampled during active COVID-19. The source material was peripheral blood. This chain uses TRBV7-3 with TRBJ2-5; TRBD2 might be the D (7 bases). The CDR3 here is CASSLEGGARETQYF. In DNA, the CDR3 is TGTGCCAGCAGCTTAGAAGGGGGGGCACGAGAGACCCAGTACTTC.